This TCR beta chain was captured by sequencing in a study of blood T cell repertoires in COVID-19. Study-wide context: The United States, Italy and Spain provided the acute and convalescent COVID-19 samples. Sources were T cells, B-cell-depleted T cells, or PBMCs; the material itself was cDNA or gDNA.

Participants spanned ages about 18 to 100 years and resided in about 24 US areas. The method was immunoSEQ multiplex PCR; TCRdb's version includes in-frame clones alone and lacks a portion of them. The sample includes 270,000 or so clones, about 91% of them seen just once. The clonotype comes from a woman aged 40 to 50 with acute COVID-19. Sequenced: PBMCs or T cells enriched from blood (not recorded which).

CDR3 residues: CASSLIDGSTEAFF. DNA of the CDR3: TGTGCCAGCAGCTTAATTGACGGGAGCACTGAAGCTTTCTTT. The J gene is TRBJ1-1, the V gene TRBV7-3; no definite D call. Per the germline V gene, CDR1 is SGHTA and CDR2 is FQGTGA. Trimming took off 1 base at V and 4 bases at J, with 10 bases between the two ends. This CDR3 contains 14 residues.